The 21 T cell receptor beta chains below come from one sample, sequenced in a study of tumor-infiltrating lymphocytes in primary liver carcinoma. A constant-region primer served to make TCR beta cDNA from about 0.5 ug total RNA. Three nested multiplex PCR rounds of slightly modified ARM-PCR generated TCR beta libraries. In the first two PCR rounds, TRBV1-TRBV30 forward primers were paired with a C-beta reverse primer, and each round lasted around 10 cycles. In TCRdb, the multiplex PCR reads were re-called with MiXCR into one record per CDR3 protein. The data hold just under 95,000 distinct CDR3 sequences, with less than 70% observed a single time. Unsorted bulk tissue of roughly 18-32 mg yielded co-extracted RNA and DNA. The material sequenced was tumor-adjacent normal liver tissue. The origin of the receptors is a man in his forties with primary liver carcinoma and hepatitis B virus infection.

As to this clonotype: It may be a read error: a sequence one base away is much more abundant. No conserved phenylalanine or tryptophan ends this CDR3, so it is likely a read error. The rearrangement joins TRBV10-3 to TRBJ2-7; a possible D gene is TRBD1 (5 bases). The CDR3 has 11 residues. Per the germline V gene, CDR1 is ENHRY and CDR2 is SYGVKD. Trimming took off 5 bases at V and 4 bases at J, with 6 bases between the two ends. The DNA of the CDR3 is TGTGCCATCAGTCAGGGTTACGAGCAGTACTCC. Its protein is CAISQGYEQYS.

In the case of this clonotype: Likely a read error: the CDR3 ends without its conserved phenylalanine or tryptophan. The DNA is omitted, as the CDR3 cannot be located on it reliably, and the CDR3 follows TCRdb's listing. The rearrangement uses TRBV4-1 and TRBJ2-5; TRBD1 is taken as the D call from the table, unchecked against the DNA. The CDR3 totals 16 residues, both ends included. CDR1 and CDR2 (germline): MGHRA, YSYEKL. The CDR3 spells CASSHAGQRFQETRYL.

With regard to this clonotype: Since a much larger clone is just one base distant, this may be a read error. The rearrangement links TRBV10-2 to TRBJ2-7; D gene ambiguous. CDR3 length equals 13 residues. Germline CDR1 and CDR2: WSHSY and SAAADI. DNA for the CDR3: TGCGTCAGCAGTGCCGGGTACTCCTACGAGCAGTACTTC. Translating gives CVSSAGYSYEQYF.

In its sample, this clonotype was seen many times. The chain carries TRBV30 and TRBJ2-5, with D tentatively TRBD1 (6 bases). Germline-derived CDR1 and CDR2 are GTSNPN and SVGIG (reference sequence). The CDR3 covers 11 residues. Deletions cut 0 bases from V and 7 bases from J, with 6 bases between. CDR3 protein: CAWSVQGTQYF. The CDR3 DNA sequence: TGTGCCTGGAGTGTACAGGGGACCCAGTACTTC.

This chain joins TRBV11-2 and TRBJ2-7; D assignment may be TRBD1 or TRBD2 (5 bases each). Germline loops: CDR1 SGHAT, CDR2 FQNNGV. This CDR3 is built from 15 residues. This chain's CDR3 is CVNGSWGPTSYEQYF. CDR3 DNA: TGTGTCAACGGCTCGTGGGGACCCACTAGCTACGAGCAGTACTTC.

As concerns this clonotype: A read error may explain this, as a much larger clone is one base away. This is likely a read error, given that the CDR3 carries no conserved phenylalanine or tryptophan at its end. This sequence joins TRBV6-2 or TRBV6-3 and TRBJ2-7; D is unresolved. In germline, CDR1 is MNHEY, CDR2 SVGEGT. The CDR3 runs 11 residues. Between the trimmed V and J ends, which lost 8 bases and 3 bases, there was a span of 8 bases. The CDR3 DNA is TGTGCCAGCCGAGATCTCTACGAGCAGTACTCC. Translation gives CASRDLYEQYS.

This chain links TRBV10-2 with TRBJ1-2; 7 bases align to TRBD1. Germline V CDR1 and CDR2: WSHSY, SAAADI. The CDR3 extends over 15 amino acids. The V gene end was trimmed by 3 bases and the J gene end by 7 bases; junction bases not matched to a gene: 11. CDR3 residues: CASSDWRGGLVGYTF. The CDR3 DNA is TGCGCCAGCAGTGACTGGAGAGGGGGCCTCGTTGGCTACACCTTC.

Many counts were recorded for this clonotype. The chain combines TRBV12-3 or TRBV12-4 with TRBJ2-5, with 10 bases that match TRBD1. The junction had 2 bases not matched to a gene; V was cut back by 0 bases and J by 1 base. The length of the CDR3 is 16 residues. The CDR3 region has the DNA TGTGCCAGCAGTTTAGCGGACAGGGGGACCCAAGAGACCCAGTACTTC. Protein product: CASSLADRGTQETQYF.

The chain employs TRBV10-2 and TRBJ2-6, with TRBD2 as a possible D gene (6 bases). In germline, CDR1 is WSHSY, CDR2 SAAADI. Trimming cost V 8 bases and J 0 bases, with 23 bases left between them. The CDR3 loop spans 19 amino acids. CDR3 sequence: CASCVLPAGALSGANVLTF. The CDR3 DNA sequence: TGCGCCAGCTGTGTCCTCCCAGCGGGCGCTCTCTCTGGGGCCAACGTCCTGACTTTC.

This clonotype has at least ten counts. The chain carries TRBV6-1 and TRBJ2-4; D ambiguous. V lost 1 base to trimming and J lost 0 bases, with 10 bases between them. This CDR3 has 16 amino acids. The V gene's germline CDR1 is MNHNS and CDR2 SASEGT. CDR3 sequence (DNA): TGTGCCAGCAGTGAAGGTCCAGTTCTAGCCAAAAACATTCAGTACTTC. Translated: CASSEGPVLAKNIQYF.

Notes on this clonotype: One end of the junction varies from germline; a read error may be responsible. V gene TRBV11-3 combines with J gene TRBJ2-5; the D call may be TRBD1 or TRBD2 (5 bases each). The CDR3 runs to 13 residues. The V gene's germline CDR1 is SGHNT and CDR2 YENEEA. The CDR3 spells CTSSSRDPETQYF. DNA for the CDR3: TGTACCAGCAGTTCCAGGGACCCAGAGACCCAGTACTTC.

By share, this clonotype ranks as medium-sized (0.01 to 0.1%). V usage is TRBV11-2 and J usage is TRBJ2-6, with D uncertain. V was shortened by 8 bases and J by 3 bases, with 5 bases between the two germline ends. CDR1 and CDR2 from the germline V gene are SGHAT and FQNNGV. The CDR3 length is 12 residues. CDR3 bases: TGTGCCAGCGGGGTTGGGGCCAACGTCCTGACTTTC. Residues: CASGVGANVLTF. Supplemented by reference TRBV11-2 and TRBJ2-6, the full variable domain reads EAGVAQSPRYKIIEKRQSVAFWCNPISGHATLYWYQQILGQGPKLLIQFQNNGVVDDSQLPKDRFSAERLKGVDSTLKIQPAKLEDSAVYLCASGVGANVLTFGAGSRLTVL.

Of note for this clonotype: A much larger clone is a single base away; this may be a read error. The V call is TRBV4-1, the J call TRBJ2-5, with TRBD2 matching over 7 bases. The CDR3 spans 15 residues. Germline V gives CDR1 MGHRA, CDR2 YSYEKL. V dropped 1 base and J dropped 4; count of bases not matched to a gene: 6. CDR3 sequence reads: CASSQAGGQRETQYF. CDR3 nucleotide sequence: TGCGCCAGCAGCCAAGCGGGAGGCCAGAGAGAGACCCAGTACTTC.

As for this clonotype: At one boundary the junction diverges from the germline segment, which might be a read error. The chain links TRBV6-1 to TRBJ1-5, with D possibly being TRBD1 (5 bases). The CDR3 sequence is 14 residues long. Germline CDR1 reads MNHNS; CDR2 reads SASEGT. CDR3 amino acids: CATGTGASNQPKHF. The CDR3 nucleotides read TGTGCCACCGGGACTGGGGCCTCCAATCAGCCCAAGCATTTT.

Details on this clonotype: One end of the junction fails to match germline, which may point to a read error. The V gene is TRBV11-2, the J gene TRBJ2-5; 7 positions match TRBD1. Germline lookup yields CDR1 SGHAT and CDR2 FQNNGV. The CDR3 totals 15 residues. The CDR3 DNA is TGTGCCAGCAACTTTGGAGACAGGGCACAAGAGACGCAGTACTTC. It codes for CASNFGDRAQETQYF.

Note on this clonotype: One end of the junction fails to match germline, which may point to a read error. This CDR3 reads CASSLGTVSGNTIYF. DNA of the CDR3: TGTGCGAGCAGCCTTGGGACAGTCTCTGGAAACACCATATATTTT. The gene calls are TRBV11-1 and TRBJ1-3; 7 nucleotides line up with TRBD1. CDR3 length equals 15 residues. CDR1 SGHAT and CDR2 FQDESV come from the germline V gene (reference sequence).

V gene TRBV6-1 combines with J gene TRBJ2-1, with TRBD1 as a possible D gene (6 bases). Between the trimmed V and J ends, which lost 4 bases and 11 bases, there was a span of 21 bases. CDR3 length: 15 amino acids. Germline values: CDR1 MNHNS, CDR2 SASEGT. The CDR3 is CASSVQAGAGDKQFF. DNA for the CDR3: TGTGCCAGCAGTGTACAGGCAGGGGCAGGGGATAAGCAGTTCTTC.

V gene TRBV28 combines with J gene TRBJ1-2; no clear D. Trimming pared 7 bases from V and 1 base from J, leaving 13 bases between. Germline V gene sequence: CDR1 MDHEN, CDR2 SYDVKM. The CDR3 spans 14 residues. CDR3 residues: CASTSTNFNYGYTF. CDR3 in DNA: TGTGCCAGCACCTCAACTAATTTTAACTATGGCTACACCTTC.

This clonotype was picked up many times. The rearrangement joins TRBV10-3 to TRBJ2-1; 12 bases fit TRBD2. Germline CDR1 and CDR2: ENHRY and SYGVKD. V gave up 3 bases and J gave up 3 bases; unmatched junction bases: 3. This CDR3 has 16 residues. CDR3 sequence reads: CAISDTTSGSYNEQFF. The CDR3 bases are TGTGCCATCAGTGATACGACTAGCGGGAGCTACAATGAGCAGTTCTTC.

As to this clonotype: This may be a read error, as it is one base from a much larger clone. The V and J genes are TRBV12-2 and TRBJ2-1; TRBD1, as called in the table, went unchecked against the DNA. TRBV12-2 is given as a pseudogene. The CDR3 extends over 15 amino acids. This CDR3 reads CASRLGKTGYIEQFF. The CDR3 DNA follows: TGTGCAAGTCGCTTAGGCAAGACAGGCTACATTGAGCAGTTCTTC.

In the case of this clonotype: No conserved phenylalanine or tryptophan is present at the end of the CDR3, so a read error is the likely explanation. V is TRBV4-1 and J is TRBJ2-5; perhaps D is TRBD1 or TRBD2 (6 bases each). The CDR3 contains 14 residues. The germline CDR1 and CDR2 sequences are MGHRA and YSYEKL. DNA for the CDR3: TGCGCCGGCAGCCAACTGGGACTGACAGGGACCCAGTACTTG. Its protein product is CAGSQLGLTGTQYL.